This T cell receptor beta chain was obtained from a study of T-cell reconstitution after alpha-beta-depleted transplantation in children. The table lists this clonotype with many counts. The target antigen is unknown. Broader study findings: Certain patients had high TCRbeta diversity at day 60, and it came from recipient T cells and thymic progenitors that survived. T-cell numbers and diversity, one year after transplant, stemmed largely from T cells that were newly produced. At around two months after transplant, the alpha-beta T cells were reportedly derived from several hundred expanded clones that came from non-depleted graft cells.

The V segment lost 4 bases and the J segment 9 bases; nucleotides outside the gene matches: 7. CDR3 length: 13 residues. Germline V CDR1 and CDR2: SQVTM, ANQGSEA. Construction of the TCRbeta library involved unique molecular identifiers. TCRdb called the PCR reads again in MiXCR, with one record for every CDR3 protein. This sample has 500,000 or so distinct CDR3 sequences, with over 9.5% found just once. The input for sequencing was PBMCs, mostly from graft donor cells, taken 180 days after TCRalphabeta/CD19-depleted stem cell transplant. The sequence derives from a female patient aged 2-10 years who had a stem cell transplant for aplastic anemia, so the T cells may come from the graft donor. The rearrangement links TRBV29-1 to TRBJ2-1; 9 bases match TRBD2. CDR3 amino acids: CSVGASGNGEQFF. The CDR3 bases are TGCAGCGTTGGGGCTAGCGGGAATGGTGAGCAGTTCTTC.